Presented here are 17 T cell receptor beta chains from one specimen sequenced in a study of shared clonotypes between healthy human individuals. Here immunoSEQ multiplex PCR was the method, and the copy in TCRdb shows in-frame clones only, minus some. The sample has roughly 500,000 clones; around 73% are singletons. Source material: PBMCs. The receptors stem from a woman aged 35 to 49 in good health. Some clones in this sample may be carry-over from other donors' samples.

The chain combines TRBV6-5 with TRBJ2-1; D may be TRBD2 (6 bases). CDR3 length equals 15 residues. CDR1 is MNHEY and CDR2 is SVGAGI in the germline V gene. V lost 2 bases to trimming and J lost 4 bases, with 12 bases between them. This CDR3 reads CASSYRGLVYNEQFF. CDR3 sequence (DNA): TGTGCCAGCAGTTACCGGGGACTTGTTTACAATGAGCAGTTCTTC.

V and J are TRBV5-1 and TRBJ2-1, with 8 bases aligning to TRBD2. The CDR3 spans 16 residues. Germline values: CDR1 SGHRS, CDR2 YFSETQ. V was pared by 4 bases and J by 5 bases, with 11 bases of the junction left unmatched. CDR3 nucleotide sequence: TGCGCCAGCAGCCCCTGGTTAGCGGGACGGAACAATGAGCAGTTCTTC. This codes for CASSPWLAGRNNEQFF.

This rearrangement joins TRBV4-2 to TRBJ2-1; 11 bases are a match to TRBD1. The germline gives CDR1 LGHNA, CDR2 YNFKEQ. CDR3 length: 18 amino acids. Losses at the gene ends were 1 base for V and 8 bases for J; bases not matched to a gene: 13. The CDR3 nucleotides read TGTGCCAGCAGCCAAGGTTCATTGTTGGGACAGGGGGATTATGAGCAGTTCTTC. Protein: CASSQGSLLGQGDYEQFF.

This clone was counted many times. The V gene is TRBV7-6, the J gene TRBJ1-1; D gene unclear. The CDR3 length is 14 residues. Germline V lookup: CDR1 SGHVS, CDR2 FNYEAQ. Trimming removed 2 bases from V and 1 base from J, with 8 bases in between. CDR3: CASSLRYGNTEAFF. The DNA of the CDR3 is TGTGCCAGCAGCTTAAGGTACGGGAACACTGAAGCTTTCTTT.

The chain couples TRBV27 to TRBJ2-7, with 7 bases lining up with TRBD2. The CDR3 is 14 amino acids. From germline, CDR1 is MNHEY and CDR2 SMNVEV (reference sequence). The V segment lost 2 bases and the J segment 6 bases; nucleotides outside the gene matches: 7. CDR3 sequence reads: CASSLGRGGREQYF. Written as DNA, the CDR3 is TGTGCCAGCAGTTTAGGTCGGGGAGGGCGCGAGCAGTACTTC.

The CDR3 coding sequence is TGTGCCAGCAGCGGGCTAGGCGGGACATACAATGAGCAGTTCTTC. This codes for CASSGLGGTYNEQFF. J is TRBJ2-1 and V is TRBV9, with D possibly being TRBD1 or TRBD2 (6 bases each). CDR3 length: 15 amino acids. The V end lost 3 bases, the J end lost 4 bases, and 14 bases lay between the germline ends. The germline V gene has CDR1 SGDLS and CDR2 YYNGEE. The full variable domain, its missing parts supplied by reference TRBV9 and TRBJ2-1, is DSGVTQTPKHLITATGQRVTLRCSPRSGDLSVYWYQQSLDQGLQFLIQYYNGEERAKGNILERFSAQQFPDLHSELNLSSLELGDSALYFCASSGLGGTYNEQFFGPGTRLTVL.

The chain joins TRBV11-2 to TRBJ2-7; D remains ambiguous. V lost 5 bases, J lost 4 bases, and 9 bases lay in between. This CDR3 spans 12 amino acids. In germline, CDR1 is SGHAT, CDR2 FQNNGV. In nucleotides, the CDR3 is TGTGCCAGCAGCCAACTCGGGTACGAGCAGTACTTC. This gives the protein CASSQLGYEQYF. The full variable domain, completed using reference TRBV11-2 and TRBJ2-7, is EAGVAQSPRYKIIEKRQSVAFWCNPISGHATLYWYQQILGQGPKLLIQFQNNGVVDDSQLPKDRFSAERLKGVDSTLKIQPAKLEDSAVYLCASSQLGYEQYFGPGTRLTVT.

As concerns this clone: One base away lies a much larger clone, so this may be a sequencing read error. This sequence joins TRBV11-2 and TRBJ2-5, with D unclear. The J call may be in error: the DNA end matches TRBJ2-7 better. Germline loops: CDR1 SGHAT, CDR2 FQNNGV. The CDR3 sequence is 11 residues long. The CDR3 region has the DNA TGTGCCAGCAGCTCCGGCTACGAGCAGTACTTC. Translating gives CASSSGYEQYF.

This chain links TRBV5-1 with TRBJ1-1; perhaps TRBD1 as D (5 bases). Germline V lookup: CDR1 SGHRS, CDR2 YFSETQ. This CDR3 contains 14 residues. Trimming removed 2 bases from V and 7 bases from J, with 15 bases in between. The CDR3: CASSFTPGADEAFF. In DNA form, the CDR3 reads TGCGCCAGCAGCTTTACCCCTGGGGCTGATGAAGCTTTCTTT.

This sequence joins TRBV28 and TRBJ1-4, with D maybe TRBD1 (5 bases). The CDR3 has 16 amino acids. CDR1 is MDHEN, CDR2 SYDVKM, per germline. Trimming shortened V by 5 bases and J by 2 bases, and 15 bases separated the two germline ends. The CDR3 coding sequence is TGTGCCAGCAGTGCCCCCCCGTGGGGCACTAATGAAAAACTGTTTTTT. Its protein product is CASSAPPWGTNEKLFF.

V gene TRBV7-2 combines with J gene TRBJ1-3; D may be TRBD1 (6 bases). Per the germline V gene, CDR1 is SGHTA and CDR2 is FQGNSA. Trimming left V 5 bases short and J 0 bases short, with 11 bases between. The CDR3 is 15 residues long. The CDR3 DNA reads TGTGCCAGCAGCCCGGACAGACACTCTGGAAACACCATATATTTT. It specifies CASSPDRHSGNTIYF.

In this sample, this clone turned up a few times. This rearrangement joins TRBV10-3 to TRBJ1-2; maybe TRBD1 (6 bases). This CDR3 has 13 amino acids. Trimming stripped 7 bases from V and 6 bases from J, with 15 bases between. Germline CDR1 and CDR2: ENHRY and SYGVKD. CDR3 in amino acids: CAITQGMEDGYTF. The DNA for the CDR3 is TGTGCCATCACTCAGGGGATGGAAGATGGCTACACCTTC.

The genes are TRBV5-1 and TRBJ1-2; D might be TRBD1 (6 bases). Deletions cut 0 bases from V and 0 bases from J, with 12 bases between. Germline CDR1 reads SGHRS; CDR2 reads YFSETQ. This CDR3 is built from 16 residues. CDR3 amino acids: CASSLDPGASNYGYTF. Here the CDR3 DNA reads TGCGCCAGCAGCTTGGACCCGGGGGCATCTAACTATGGCTACACCTTC. The variable domain in full, completed from reference TRBV5-1 and TRBJ1-2, reads KAGVTQTPRYLIKTRGQQVTLSCSPISGHRSVSWYQQTPGQGLQFLFEYFSETQRNKGNFPGRFSGRQFSNSRSEMNVSTLELGDSALYLCASSLDPGASNYGYTFGSGTRLTVV.

CDR3 DNA sequence: TGCGCCAGCAGACTCCAGGCTAGCGGCCCGAGGACCGAGCAGTACTTC. Protein product: CASRLQASGPRTEQYF. J is TRBJ2-7 and V is TRBV10-2; 7 bases agree with TRBD2. V shed 6 bases and J 6 bases; nucleotides not matched to a gene: 17. CDR3 length: 16 amino acids. Germline lookup yields CDR1 WSHSY and CDR2 SAAADI.

This clone was detected a few times. This chain uses TRBV28 with TRBJ1-1; a weak D match, TRBD1 (6 bases). The CDR3 covers 15 residues. Trimming stripped 2 bases from V and 0 bases from J, with 10 bases between. Germline lookup yields CDR1 MDHEN and CDR2 SYDVKM. The CDR3 reads CASSLTGALNTEAFF. In DNA form, the CDR3 reads TGTGCCAGCAGTTTAACGGGGGCACTGAACACTGAAGCTTTCTTT.

This clone turned up a few times. The rearrangement links TRBV5-4 to TRBJ1-4; no clear D. The ends were cut back, 2 bases at V and 3 bases at J, with 8 bases in the middle. This CDR3 spans 14 amino acids. The V gene's germline CDR1 is SGHNT and CDR2 YYREEE (reference sequence). The CDR3 DNA is TGTGCCAGCAGCTTTGGGTTGGCTAATGAAAAACTGTTTTTT. It codes for CASSFGLANEKLFF.

For this clone: Other DNA sequences of this sample code for an identical CDR3. The chain combines TRBV20-1 with TRBJ2-3; no reliable D call. The CDR3 runs 11 residues. Germline-derived CDR1 and CDR2 are DFQATT and SNEGSKA (reference sequence). V lost 6 bases and J 0 bases, leaving 4 bases between the germline ends. CDR3 bases: TGCAGTGCCGAGAGCACAGATACGCAGTATTTT. This gives the protein CSAESTDTQYF.